This T cell receptor beta chain was documented in a study of blood T cell repertoires in COVID-19. The overall study: Whether acute or convalescent, the COVID-19 samples came from the United States, Italy and Spain. Nucleic acid was either cDNA or gDNA, and it came from T cells, B-cell-depleted T cells, or PBMCs.

Per the authors' pipeline: Reference gene primer amplification gave estimated nucleated cell counts. Clones were sequenced by immunoSEQ multiplex PCR, and TCRdb holds only the in-frame ones, with some missing. That table is the source of V, J and clone size, and D and trimming were worked out from the DNA. The sample has about 160,000 clones, roughly 88% seen once. Trimming took 0 bases from V and 6 from J, leaving 8 bases between them. Germline lookup yields CDR1 MGHRA and CDR2 YSYEKL. CDR3 size: 14 residues. The material sequenced was peripheral blood. This rearrangement joins TRBV4-1 to TRBJ1-4; tentative D call: TRBD1 (5 bases). This TCR derives from an elderly woman with active or convalescent COVID-19. DNA for the CDR3: TGCGCCAGCAGCCAAGACAGGGTCGATGAAAAACTGTTTTTT. Its translation: CASSQDRVDEKLFF.